This T cell receptor beta chain was sequenced during a study of beta chain features in type 1 diabetes. All of the isolated RNA was reverse transcribed, so expressed TCRB transcripts were sequenced. Method: immunoSEQ multiplex PCR; TCRdb's copy keeps in-frame clones and lacks some. The sample yields 300,000 or so clones, approximately 9.7% seen once. Per germline, CDR1 MNHEY and CDR2 SVGAGI. The germline V and J ends were trimmed by 8 bases and 6 bases, with 14 bases remaining between them. The CDR3 totals 14 residues. On this clone itself: Its antigen is not known.

Sorting with CD45RO/CCR7/CD25/CD127/CD95/CD27 yielded naive, central memory, regulatory and stem-like memory CD4+ cells. Populations obtained by sorting all exceeded 95% purity. Study-wide results and caveats: There were fewer insertions and more deletions at the VDJ junctions of type 1 diabetes patients. Patients with Type 1 diabetes showed moderately but significantly shorter TCRB CDR3s in all four CD4+ subsets.

The chain links TRBV6-5 to TRBJ1-6; D might be TRBD1 (6 bases). This receptor was taken from a man in his thirties or forties with type 1 diabetes. Specimen: central memory CD4+ T cells from blood. CDR3 residues: CASGEQGGNSPLHF. CDR3 bases: TGTGCCAGCGGCGAACAGGGTGGTAATTCACCCCTCCACTTT.